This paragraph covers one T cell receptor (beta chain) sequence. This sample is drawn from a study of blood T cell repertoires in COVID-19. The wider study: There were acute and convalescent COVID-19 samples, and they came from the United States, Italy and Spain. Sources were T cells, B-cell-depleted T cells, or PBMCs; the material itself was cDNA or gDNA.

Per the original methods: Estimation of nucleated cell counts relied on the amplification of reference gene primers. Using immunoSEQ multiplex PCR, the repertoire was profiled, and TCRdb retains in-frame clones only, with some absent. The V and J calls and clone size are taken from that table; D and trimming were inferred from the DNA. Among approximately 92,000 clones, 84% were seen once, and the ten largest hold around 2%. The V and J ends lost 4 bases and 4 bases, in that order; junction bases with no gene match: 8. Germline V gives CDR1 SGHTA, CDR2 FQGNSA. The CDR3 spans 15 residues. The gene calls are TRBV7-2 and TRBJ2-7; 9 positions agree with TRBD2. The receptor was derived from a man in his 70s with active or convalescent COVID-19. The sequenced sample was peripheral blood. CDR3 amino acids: CASSYLPLAGYEQYF. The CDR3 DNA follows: TGTGCCAGCAGCTACCTGCCCCTAGCGGGGTACGAGCAGTACTTC.